This T cell receptor beta chain is from a study of T cell responses to AZD1222 COVID-19 vaccine. Repertoires were generated with immunoSEQ multiplex PCR, while TCRdb's copy carries only in-frame clones and drops some. Among about 82,000 clones listed, approximately 90% were seen once. This clone was seen only once. The clonotype comes from an adult who received the AZD1222 COVID-19 vaccine. The material sequenced was peripheral blood, taken 28 days after the second AZD1222 dose.

The CDR3 bases are TGTGCCACCAGCCCGGGACTAGCTTCCCCAGATACGCAGTATTTT. Translation gives CATSPGLASPDTQYF. This sequence joins TRBV15 and TRBJ2-3; 9 nucleotides agree with TRBD2. The V gene end was trimmed by 5 bases and the J gene end by 4 bases; junction bases not matched to a gene: 7. Germline CDR1 and CDR2: LNHNV and YYDKDF (reference sequence). This CDR3 is built from 15 residues.